These 20 T cell receptor beta chains share one sample of origin, sequenced in a study of blood T cell repertoires in COVID-19. The data were produced by immunoSEQ multiplex PCR, yet TCRdb's version contains in-frame clones alone and is incomplete. The sample shows 150,000 to 200,000 clones, about 81% of them seen only once. The sequencing sample was made of peripheral blood. The receptors originated from a woman aged 70 to 79 with acute or convalescent COVID-19.

CDR3 in DNA: TGTGCCAGCAGCACTCCCAGCGGGAGAGGGTACGAGCAGTACTTC. Translation gives CASSTPSGRGYEQYF. The chain employs TRBV28 and TRBJ2-7; 8 bases fit TRBD2. Germline CDR1 reads MDHEN; CDR2 reads SYDVKM. This CDR3 has 15 residues. The V gene end was trimmed by 6 bases and the J gene end by 4 bases; junction bases not matched to a gene: 11.

The rearrangement links TRBV23-1 to TRBJ2-3, with D maybe TRBD1 (5 bases). TRBV23-1 is placed among ORFs of uncertain function. CDR3 size: 16 residues. V gave up 4 bases and J gave up 2 bases, with 16 bases separating them. Written as DNA, the CDR3 is TGCGCCAGCAGTCGCGGAAGGACAAAAGACACAGATACGCAGTATTTT. It is translated as CASSRGRTKDTDTQYF.

This chain joins TRBV6-6 and TRBJ1-2, with 9 nucleotides matching TRBD1. CDR1 and CDR2 from the germline V gene are MNHNY and SVGAGI (reference sequence). V was clipped by 5 bases and J by 4 bases; unmatched bases: 11. The CDR3 runs 16 residues. The CDR3 DNA reads as TGTGCCAGCAGTCGATGGGATGGGACAGGGCCCTATGGCTACACCTTC. This encodes CASSRWDGTGPYGYTF.

The CDR3 is CASSSQGIGNQPQHF. The CDR3 coding sequence is TGTGCCAGCAGCTCACAGGGGATAGGGAACCAGCCCCAGCATTTT. V usage is TRBV7-2 and J usage is TRBJ1-5, with TRBD1 matching over 7 bases. CDR1 and CDR2 (germline): SGHTA, FQGNSA. V lost 4 bases to trimming and J lost 7 bases; unmatched junction nucleotides: 10. The CDR3 has 15 residues.

The rearrangement uses TRBV19 and TRBJ1-1, with D unresolved. CDR1 and CDR2 (germline): LNHDA, SQIVND (reference sequence). The V gene lost 7 bases and the J gene lost 1 base, with 10 bases spanning the gap. The CDR3 runs to 13 residues. Here the CDR3 reads CASKDAGNTEAFF. For the CDR3, the DNA is TGTGCCAGTAAGGATGCAGGGAACACTGAAGCTTTCTTT.

The chain is built from TRBV9 and TRBJ2-5; D call uncertain. The CDR3 contains 13 residues. The V end lost 2 bases, the J end lost 3 bases, and 8 bases lay between the germline ends. The V gene's germline CDR1 is SGDLS and CDR2 YYNGEE. The CDR3 DNA reads as TGTGCCAGCAGCGTGTCTACTAAAGAGACCCAGTACTTC. Translating it yields CASSVSTKETQYF.

V usage is TRBV28 and J usage is TRBJ2-1, with D perhaps matching TRBD2 (6 bases). V was cut by 7 bases and J by 7 bases, with 17 bases left in between. The CDR3 has 14 amino acids. Germline CDR1 reads MDHEN; CDR2 reads SYDVKM. CDR3 sequence (DNA): TGTGCCAGCAAACTAGGAGGGACCAGGAATGAGCAGTTCTTC. It encodes CASKLGGTRNEQFF.

The chain recombines TRBV5-1 with TRBJ2-2; tentative D call: TRBD1 (5 bases). This CDR3 is built from 14 residues. Trimming removed 2 bases at V and 6 bases at J, with 11 bases between. Germline V gene sequence: CDR1 SGHRS, CDR2 YFSETQ. The CDR3 sequence: CASSFGSGPGELFF. The CDR3 nucleotides are TGCGCCAGCAGCTTCGGGTCAGGGCCCGGGGAGCTGTTTTTT.

The chain recombines TRBV7-3 with TRBJ1-1, with D perhaps matching TRBD1 (5 bases). The CDR3 consists of 13 residues. Germline V lookup: CDR1 SGHTA, CDR2 FQGTGA. V was pared by 6 bases and J by 4 bases, with 12 bases between. CDR3 sequence: CASSAGLGTEAFF. CDR3 coding DNA: TGTGCCAGCAGTGCAGGGTTGGGCACTGAAGCTTTCTTT.

V and J are TRBV29-1 and TRBJ1-1, with D possibly being TRBD1 (6 bases). The CDR3 contains 11 residues. Germline V gene sequence: CDR1 SQVTM, CDR2 ANQGSEA. Trimming left V 5 bases short and J 7 bases short, with 11 bases between. In DNA form, the CDR3 reads TGCAGCGTTATGGGGGCGGGTGAAGCTTTCTTT. Translation: CSVMGAGEAFF.

This clone appeared a few times. This rearrangement joins TRBV7-9 to TRBJ1-1; D remains ambiguous. This CDR3 comprises 13 residues. V lost 2 bases and J 1 base, leaving 5 bases between the germline ends. Germline assignment: CDR1 SEHNR and CDR2 FQNEAQ (reference sequence). CDR3 nucleotides: TGTGCCAGCAGCTTATCCCAGAACACTGAAGCTTTCTTT. Protein sequence: CASSLSQNTEAFF.

The chain combines TRBV4-3 with TRBJ2-3, with 11 bases identical to TRBD2. The junction had 8 bases not matched to a gene; V was cut back by 0 bases and J by 3 bases. The germline CDR1 and CDR2 sequences are LGHNA and YSLEER. The CDR3 has 18 residues. As DNA, the CDR3 is TGCGCCAGCAGCCAAGACACCAGACTAGCGGGGTTAACAGATACGCAGTATTTT. It yields the protein CASSQDTRLAGLTDTQYF.

This chain uses TRBV18 with TRBJ1-2, with 8 bases matching TRBD1. The CDR3 contains 13 residues. V dropped 5 bases and J dropped 3; count of bases not matched to a gene: 2. Germline lookup yields CDR1 KGHSH and CDR2 LQKENI. The CDR3 DNA is TGTGCCAGCTCATCACAGGGGGACTATGGCTACACCTTC. Its translation: CASSSQGDYGYTF.

The V and J genes are TRBV29-1 and TRBJ1-1; 8 bases line up with TRBD1. The CDR3 has 13 residues. V lost 5 bases to trimming and J lost 0 bases; unmatched junction nucleotides: 2. Per germline, CDR1 SQVTM and CDR2 ANQGSEA. The CDR3 DNA follows: TGCAGCGTTAGACAGGGGTTGAACACTGAAGCTTTCTTT. Amino acid sequence: CSVRQGLNTEAFF. Together with reference TRBV29-1 and TRBJ1-1, the CDR3 gives the full variable domain: SAVISQKPSRDICQRGTSLTIQCQVDSQVTMMFWYRQQPGQSLTLIATANQGSEATYESGFVIDKFPISRPNLTFSTLTVSNMSPEDSSIYLCSVRQGLNTEAFFGQGTRLTVV.

The count of this clone is one. The chain has TRBV11-2 and TRBJ2-1, with TRBD2 identical over 11 bases. The V and J ends lost 5 bases and 8 bases, in that order; junction bases with no gene match: 8. Germline V lookup: CDR1 SGHAT, CDR2 FQNNGV. The CDR3 totals 15 residues. DNA of the CDR3: TGTGCCAGCAGCCCCTGGACTAGCGGGCCCCATGAGCAGTTCTTC. Translating gives CASSPWTSGPHEQFF.

The V gene is TRBV19, the J gene TRBJ2-1; 9 bases agree with TRBD1. The germline V gene encodes CDR1 LNHDA and CDR2 SQIVND (reference sequence). The CDR3 is 14 amino acids. Trimming cost V 5 bases and J 8 bases; bases outside gene matches: 7. Here the CDR3 reads CASSSYRGRDEQFF. The CDR3, as DNA: TGTGCCAGTAGTTCTTACAGGGGGCGGGATGAGCAGTTCTTC.

The chain employs TRBV21-1 and TRBJ1-5. TRBV21-1 is a documented pseudogene. This CDR3 contains 22 residues. The CDR3 spells CASSKDLGTSGRASPVCQPQHF. CDR3 nucleotide sequence: TGTGCCAGCAGCAAAGATCTGGGGACTAGCGGGAGGGCGTCCCCAGTTTGCCAGCCCCAGCATTTT.

CDR3 protein: CASSSGQAENSPLHF. CDR3 nucleotide sequence: TGTGCCAGCAGCTCCGGACAGGCGGAGAATTCACCCCTCCACTTT. The chain combines TRBV9 with TRBJ1-6, with 7 bases fitting TRBD1. The V and J ends lost 4 bases and 7 bases, in that order; junction bases with no gene match: 8. The CDR3 covers 15 residues. Germline loops: CDR1 SGDLS, CDR2 YYNGEE.

V is TRBV30 and J is TRBJ1-1; D is perhaps TRBD1 (6 bases). The germline V gene encodes CDR1 GTSNPN and CDR2 SVGIG (reference sequence). The V and J ends lost 0 bases and 1 base respectively, with 9 bases between them. The CDR3 spans 14 residues. The CDR3 DNA reads as TGTGCCTGGAGTGTACAGGGACGGAACACTGAAGCTTTCTTT. It encodes CAWSVQGRNTEAFF. The variable domain in full, completed from reference TRBV30 and TRBJ1-1, reads SQTIHQWPATLVQPVGSPLSLECTVEGTSNPNLYWYRQAAGRGLQLLFYSVGIGQISSEVPQNLSASRPQDRQFILSSKKLLLSDSGFYLCAWSVQGRNTEAFFGQGTRLTVV.

The chain recombines TRBV10-3 with TRBJ1-2; D is unclear. Germline loops: CDR1 ENHRY, CDR2 SYGVKD. This CDR3 comprises 13 residues. The germline V and J ends were trimmed by 4 bases and 6 bases, with 12 bases remaining between them. The chain's CDR3 is CAISGTPSDGYTF. For the CDR3, the DNA is TGTGCCATCAGTGGGACTCCCTCGGATGGCTACACCTTC.